This TCR beta chain came from a study of T and B cells in COVID-19 patients. Overall study context: The recovered cohort's median age was roughly 31 years, versus 65 to 80 years in active infection.

Each TRB amplification used roughly 230-550 ng of genomic DNA from blood. Multiplex PCR with BIOMED2 TRB-A/B primer pools amplified TRB rearrangements. MiXCR was run by TCRdb on the multiplex PCR reads, yielding one entry per CDR3 protein. The profile shows approximately 10,000 distinct CDR3 sequences, roughly 30% of them singletons. As regards this clonotype: Its antigen remains unknown.

Trimming removed 3 bases from V and 7 bases from J, with 5 bases in between. The CDR3 covers 11 residues. Germline V gene sequence: CDR1 SNHLY, CDR2 FYNNEI. The study, taken as a whole, reports: Active COVID-19 showed highly clonal TRB repertoires; recovery showed diversity and richness above healthy donors. CD4+, regulatory T cell, CD8+ and sorted SARS-CoV-2-responsive or tetramer+ T cells were not yet sequenced. In COVID-19 patients, T cell receptor beta variable and joining gene use was reportedly strongly skewed.

This sequence originates from a human donor who had recovered from COVID-19. Sequencing was done on a sample of blood. The chain links TRBV2 to TRBJ2-3, with D uncertain. The CDR3 DNA reads as TGTGCCAGCAGTGAGGCGTATACGCAGTATTTT. Translating gives CASSEAYTQYF.